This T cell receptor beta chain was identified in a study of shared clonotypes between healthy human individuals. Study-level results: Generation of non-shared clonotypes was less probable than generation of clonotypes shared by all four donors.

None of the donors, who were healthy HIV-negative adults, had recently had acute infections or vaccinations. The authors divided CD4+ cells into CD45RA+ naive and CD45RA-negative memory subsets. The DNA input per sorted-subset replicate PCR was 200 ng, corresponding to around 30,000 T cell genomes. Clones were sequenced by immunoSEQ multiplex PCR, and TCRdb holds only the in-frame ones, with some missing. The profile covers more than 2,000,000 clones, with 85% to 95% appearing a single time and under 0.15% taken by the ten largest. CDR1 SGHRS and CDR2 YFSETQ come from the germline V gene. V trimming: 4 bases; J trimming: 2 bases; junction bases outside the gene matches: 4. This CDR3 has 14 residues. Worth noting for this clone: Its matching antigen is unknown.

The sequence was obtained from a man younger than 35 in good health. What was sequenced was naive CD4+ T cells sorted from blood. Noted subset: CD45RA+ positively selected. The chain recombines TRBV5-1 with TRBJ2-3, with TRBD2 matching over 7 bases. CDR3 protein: CASSMSGDTDTQYF. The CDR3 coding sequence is TGCGCCAGCAGCATGAGCGGGGACACAGATACGCAGTATTTT.